This T cell receptor (beta chain) was identified in a study of tumor-infiltrating lymphocytes in primary liver carcinoma. Study in general: Male and female patients aged 30 to 69 years made up the cohort. These were node-negative, non-metastatic T1-T3 tumors of roughly 4 to 10 cm. Each sample had roughly 3.5 to 8 million productive TCRbeta reads regardless of tissue type.

Total RNA and DNA came together from approximately 20-30 mg of bulk tissue without cell sorting. Germline loops: CDR1 SGHAT, CDR2 FQNNGV. This CDR3 is 16 amino acids long. Worth noting for this clonotype: A read error may produce the germline difference seen at one junction end.

A primer in the constant region served to generate TCR beta cDNA from 500 ng of total RNA. It was through three nested multiplex PCR rounds of slightly modified ARM-PCR that TCR beta libraries arose. The first two PCR rounds, roughly 10 cycles each, used TRBV1-TRBV30 forward primers and a C-beta reverse primer. TCRdb ran MiXCR on the multiplex PCR reads and lists one entry per CDR3 protein. Among 95,000 to 150,000 distinct CDR3 sequences listed, about two thirds were seen once. V and J are TRBV11-2 and TRBJ2-2; a possible D gene is TRBD2 (5 bases). The TCR originated in a woman aged 60-75 years with primary liver carcinoma and hepatitis B virus infection. Sequencing used tumor-adjacent normal liver tissue. The CDR3 DNA reads as TGTGCCAGTAGCGACGGACGCAGCACGAACGCCGGGGAGCTGTTTTTT. Encoded protein: CASSDGRSTNAGELFF.